One and the same sample provided the 4 T cell receptor beta chains below, sequenced in a study of blood T cell repertoires in COVID-19. The protocol was immunoSEQ multiplex PCR, while the TCRdb copy is restricted to in-frame clones and leaves out a portion. The table includes over 250,000 clones, roughly 86% detected once. Sequences were obtained from PBMCs or T cells enriched from blood (not recorded which). These receptors originate from a woman between 18 and 29 years old who had recovered from COVID-19.

CDR3 region: CATSRTGTGYRQPQHF. The DNA of the CDR3 is TGTGCCACCAGCAGAACCGGGACAGGGTATCGACAGCCCCAGCATTTT. The chain has TRBV15 and TRBJ1-5; 9 nucleotides match TRBD1. The length of the CDR3 is 16 residues. CDR1 is LNHNV, CDR2 YYDKDF, per germline (reference sequence). The V segment lost 2 bases and the J segment 7 bases; nucleotides outside the gene matches: 9.

This rearrangement joins TRBV18 to TRBJ1-2; D unresolved. The V gene lost 2 bases and the J gene lost 4 bases, with 14 bases spanning the gap. The length of the CDR3 is 15 residues. Germline assignment: CDR1 KGHSH and CDR2 LQKENI. The CDR3 sequence is CASSPRGYLAYGYTF. The CDR3 DNA reads TGTGCCAGCTCACCAAGAGGGTATCTAGCCTATGGCTACACCTTC.

This clone was detected only a few times. The rearrangement uses TRBV15 and TRBJ1-5; weak D call: TRBD1 (6 bases). Trimming cost V 1 base and J 4 bases, with 11 bases left between them. The CDR3 is made up of 15 amino acids. Per germline, CDR1 LNHNV and CDR2 YYDKDF (reference sequence). CDR3 region: CATSRAGVGNQPQHF. As DNA, the CDR3 is TGTGCCACCAGCAGAGCAGGGGTGGGAAATCAGCCCCAGCATTTT.

This clone was recorded once. The chain uses TRBV21-1 and TRBJ1-1; the D call TRBD1 from the table was never checked on the DNA. TRBV21-1 is labeled a pseudogene. This CDR3 is built from 15 residues. The CDR3: CASRRTFRMNTEAFF. CDR3 DNA: TGTGCCAGCAGGCGGACATTTCGTATGAACACTGAAGCTTTCTTT.